This T cell receptor beta chain derives from a study of T cell responses to AZD1222 COVID-19 vaccine. Comments on this clone: Within the sample, other DNA sequences also encode this same CDR3.

The table came from immunoSEQ multiplex PCR; TCRdb's copy has only in-frame clones and leaves some out. The sample lists approximately 150,000 clones; 80% to 95% were seen once. From germline, CDR1 is SGHTA and CDR2 FQGTGA. The ends lost 4 bases at V and 0 bases at J; junction bases unmatched: 3. The CDR3 is 15 residues long. The chain is built from TRBV7-3 and TRBJ2-3; 8 bases are shared with TRBD1. Sequencing used peripheral blood, obtained 28 days after the second AZD1222 dose. The sequence was obtained from an adult who received the AZD1222 COVID-19 vaccine. CDR3 region: CASSSGTGSTDTQYF. The CDR3 DNA sequence: TGTGCCAGCAGCTCCGGGACAGGAAGCACAGATACGCAGTATTTT.